What follows describes a single TCR beta chain. This CDR3 is built from 16 residues. Trimming took off 4 bases at V and 0 bases at J, with 15 bases between the two ends. Germline CDR1 and CDR2: LNHDA and SQIVND (reference sequence). The record originates from a study of high-grade serous ovarian cancer treatment subgroups. Turning to the study itself: Samples averaged around 14,000 reads and around 7,000 unique TCR beta rearrangements.

Using immunoSEQ multiplex PCR, the repertoire was profiled, and TCRdb retains in-frame clones only, with some absent. Counted here are some 40,000 clones, roughly three quarters occurring once; the ten biggest clones make up 3% to 3.5%. Tumor samples were obtained before definitive surgery or chemotherapy. This receptor was obtained from a human donor with high-grade serous ovarian cancer. The V call is TRBV19, the J call TRBJ1-1; the D gene is possibly TRBD1 (6 bases). The material sequenced was tumor tissue. CDR3 in DNA: TGTGCCAGTAGTAGGGCCTCCTCAGGGGTGAACACTGAAGCTTTCTTT. Its protein is CASSRASSGVNTEAFF.